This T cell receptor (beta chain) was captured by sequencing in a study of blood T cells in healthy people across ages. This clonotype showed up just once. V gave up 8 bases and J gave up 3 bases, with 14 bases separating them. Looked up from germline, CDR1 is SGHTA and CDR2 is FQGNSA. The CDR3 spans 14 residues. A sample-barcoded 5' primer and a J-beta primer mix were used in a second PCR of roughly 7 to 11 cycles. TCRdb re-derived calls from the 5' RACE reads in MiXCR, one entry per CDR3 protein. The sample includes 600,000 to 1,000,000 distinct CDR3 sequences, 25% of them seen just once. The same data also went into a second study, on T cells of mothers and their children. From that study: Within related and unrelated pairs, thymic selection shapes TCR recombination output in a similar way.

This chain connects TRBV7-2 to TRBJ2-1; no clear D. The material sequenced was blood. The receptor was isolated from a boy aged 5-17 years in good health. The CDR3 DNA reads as TGTGCCAGCCTCTCTTCCACCATCTACAATGAGCAGTTCTTC. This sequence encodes CASLSSTIYNEQFF.